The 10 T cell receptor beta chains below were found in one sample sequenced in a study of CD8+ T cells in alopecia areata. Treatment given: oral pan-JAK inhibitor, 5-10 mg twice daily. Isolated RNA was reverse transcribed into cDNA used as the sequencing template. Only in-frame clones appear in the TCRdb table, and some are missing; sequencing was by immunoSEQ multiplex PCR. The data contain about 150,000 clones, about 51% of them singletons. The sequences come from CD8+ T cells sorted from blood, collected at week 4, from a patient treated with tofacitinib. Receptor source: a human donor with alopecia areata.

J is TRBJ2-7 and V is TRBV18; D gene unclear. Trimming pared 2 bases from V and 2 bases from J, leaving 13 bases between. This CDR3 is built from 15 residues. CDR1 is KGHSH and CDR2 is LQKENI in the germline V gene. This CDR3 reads CASSPGETRAYEQYF. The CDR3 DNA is TGTGCCAGCTCACCAGGGGAAACCCGGGCCTACGAGCAGTACTTC. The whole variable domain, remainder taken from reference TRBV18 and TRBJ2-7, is NAGVMQNPRHLVRRRGQEARLRCSPMKGHSHVYWYRQLPEEGLKFMVYLQKENIIDESGMPKERFSAEFPKEGPSILRIQQVVRGDSAAYFCASSPGETRAYEQYFGPGTRLTVT.

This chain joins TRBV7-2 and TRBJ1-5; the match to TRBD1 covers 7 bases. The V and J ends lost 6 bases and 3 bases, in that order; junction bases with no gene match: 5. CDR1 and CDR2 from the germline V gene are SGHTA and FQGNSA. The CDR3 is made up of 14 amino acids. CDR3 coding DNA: TGTGCCAGCAGTCGCGACAGGGTCAATCAGCCCCAGCATTTT. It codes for CASSRDRVNQPQHF.

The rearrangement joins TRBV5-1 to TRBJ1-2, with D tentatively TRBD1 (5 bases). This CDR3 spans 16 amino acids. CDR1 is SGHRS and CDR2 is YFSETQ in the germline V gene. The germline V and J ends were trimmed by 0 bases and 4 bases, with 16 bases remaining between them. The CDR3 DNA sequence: TGCGCCAGCAGCTTGGTTTGGGGCGGCGAATTCTATGGCTACACCTTC. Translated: CASSLVWGGEFYGYTF.

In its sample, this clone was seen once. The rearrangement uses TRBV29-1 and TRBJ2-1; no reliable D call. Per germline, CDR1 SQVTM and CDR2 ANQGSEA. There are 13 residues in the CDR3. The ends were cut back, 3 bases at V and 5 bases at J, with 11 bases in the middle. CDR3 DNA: TGCAGCGTTGACGGGTTCGGAAACAATGAGCAGTTCTTC. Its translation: CSVDGFGNNEQFF.

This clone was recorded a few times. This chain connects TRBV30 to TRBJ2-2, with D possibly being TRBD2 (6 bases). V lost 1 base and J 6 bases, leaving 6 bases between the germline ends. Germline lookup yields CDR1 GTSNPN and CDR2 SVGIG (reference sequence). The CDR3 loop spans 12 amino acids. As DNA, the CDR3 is TGTGCCTGGAGTGGGGGGGCCGGGGAGCTGTTTTTT. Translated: CAWSGGAGELFF.

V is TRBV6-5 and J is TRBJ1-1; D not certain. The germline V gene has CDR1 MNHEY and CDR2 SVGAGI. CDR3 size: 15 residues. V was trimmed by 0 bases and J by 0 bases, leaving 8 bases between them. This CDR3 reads CASSYSTVMNTEAFF. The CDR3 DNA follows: TGTGCCAGCAGTTACTCTACCGTAATGAACACTGAAGCTTTCTTT.

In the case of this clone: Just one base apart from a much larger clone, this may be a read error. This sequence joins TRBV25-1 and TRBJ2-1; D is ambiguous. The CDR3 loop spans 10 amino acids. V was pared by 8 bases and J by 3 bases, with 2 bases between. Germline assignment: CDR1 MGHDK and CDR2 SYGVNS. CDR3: CASGYNEQFF. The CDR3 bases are TGTGCCAGCGGCTACAATGAGCAGTTCTTC.

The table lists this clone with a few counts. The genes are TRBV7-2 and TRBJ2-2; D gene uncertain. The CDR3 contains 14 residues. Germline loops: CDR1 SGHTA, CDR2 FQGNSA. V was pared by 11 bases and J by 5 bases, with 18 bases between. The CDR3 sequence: CAAWVLPGTGELFF. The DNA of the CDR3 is TGTGCCGCCTGGGTGCTCCCTGGGACCGGGGAGCTGTTTTTT.

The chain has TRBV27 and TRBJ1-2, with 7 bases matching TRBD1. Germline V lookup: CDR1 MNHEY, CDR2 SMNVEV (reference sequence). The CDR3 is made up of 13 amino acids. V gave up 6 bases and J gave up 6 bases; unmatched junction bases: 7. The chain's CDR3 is CASSPTGLHGYTF. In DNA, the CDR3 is TGTGCCAGCAGCCCGACAGGGTTACATGGCTACACCTTC.

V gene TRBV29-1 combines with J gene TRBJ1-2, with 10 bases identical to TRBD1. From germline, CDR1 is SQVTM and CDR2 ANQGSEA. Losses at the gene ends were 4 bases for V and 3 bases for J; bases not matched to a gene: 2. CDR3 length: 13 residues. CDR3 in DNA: TGCAGCGTTGTGACAGGGGGCTACTATGGCTACACCTTC. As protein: CSVVTGGYYGYTF. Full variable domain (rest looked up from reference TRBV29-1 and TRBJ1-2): SAVISQKPSRDICQRGTSLTIQCQVDSQVTMMFWYRQQPGQSLTLIATANQGSEATYESGFVIDKFPISRPNLTFSTLTVSNMSPEDSSIYLCSVVTGGYYGYTFGSGTRLTVV.